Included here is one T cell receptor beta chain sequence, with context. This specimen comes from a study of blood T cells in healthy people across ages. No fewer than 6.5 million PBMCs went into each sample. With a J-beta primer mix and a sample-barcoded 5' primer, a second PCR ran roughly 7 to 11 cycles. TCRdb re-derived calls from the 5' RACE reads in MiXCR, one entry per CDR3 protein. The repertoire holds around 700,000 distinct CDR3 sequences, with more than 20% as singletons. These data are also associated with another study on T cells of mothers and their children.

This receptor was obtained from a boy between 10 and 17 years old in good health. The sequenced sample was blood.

The CDR3 spells CSVVGVFDEQYF. The CDR3 DNA follows: TGCAGCGTTGTAGGGGTCTTCGACGAGCAGTACTTC. V and J are TRBV29-1 and TRBJ2-5; a weak D match, TRBD1 (5 bases). Matching the DNA end better, TRBJ2-7 makes the J call doubtful. Looked up from germline, CDR1 is SQVTM and CDR2 is ANQGSEA. The CDR3 has 12 residues.